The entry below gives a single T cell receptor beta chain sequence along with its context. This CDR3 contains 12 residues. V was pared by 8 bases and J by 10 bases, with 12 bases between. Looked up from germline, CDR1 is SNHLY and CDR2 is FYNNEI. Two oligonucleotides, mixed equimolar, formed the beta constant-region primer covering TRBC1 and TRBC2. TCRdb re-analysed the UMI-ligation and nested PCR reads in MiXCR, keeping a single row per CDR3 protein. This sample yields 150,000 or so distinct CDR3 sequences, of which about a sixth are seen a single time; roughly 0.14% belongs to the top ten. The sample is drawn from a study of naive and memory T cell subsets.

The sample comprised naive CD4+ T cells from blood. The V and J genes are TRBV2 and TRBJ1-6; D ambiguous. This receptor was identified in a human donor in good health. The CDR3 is CASVLAGSPLHF. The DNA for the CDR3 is TGTGCCAGCGTATTAGCCGGGTCACCCCTCCACTTT.